These T cell receptor beta chains were read from a single sample in a study of blood T cells in healthy people across ages. TCRdb itself ran the 5' RACE reads through MiXCR, one entry per CDR3 protein. The sample has 550,000 to 800,000 distinct CDR3 sequences, about a third seen once. Sequenced: blood. The source of these receptors is a woman older than 75 in good health. The CDR3 runs from the conserved cysteine through the conserved F or W. A D gene is named only where the DNA matches it firmly. Not every row has a clone size; where given, it reads once, few, many or a size class.

V gene	clone size	D gene	J gene	CDR3 protein	CDR3 DNA
TRBV3-1	NA	NA	TRBJ1-1	CANSQTDRNTEAFF	TGTGCCAACAGCCAAACGGATAGGAACACTGAAGCTTTCTTT
TRBV6-6	many	NA	TRBJ1-5	CASSYSSSNQPQHF	TGTGCCAGCAGTTATTCCTCTAGCAATCAGCCCCAGCATTTT
TRBV15	once	NA	TRBJ1-2	CATSRDSGINYGYTF	TGTGCCACCAGCAGAGATTCCGGGATCAACTATGGCTACACCTTC
TRBV6-1	many	TRBD1	TRBJ2-7	CASRDRVFSYEQYF	TGTGCCAGCAGGGACAGGGTATTCTCCTACGAGCAGTACTTC
TRBV13	NA	NA	TRBJ2-1	CAISPGDEQFF	TGTGCCATCAGCCCAGGCGATGAGCAGTTCTTC
TRBV20-1	few	NA	TRBJ1-1	CSARVRGAFTEAFF	TGCAGTGCTAGAGTGCGGGGGGCGTTCACTGAAGCTTTCTTT
TRBV5-1	NA	NA	TRBJ2-3	CASSLERVDTQYF	TGCGCCAGCAGCTTGGAACGGGTAGATACGCAGTATTTT
TRBV18	NA	TRBD1	TRBJ1-1	CASSRGQPESNTEAFF	TGTGCCAGCTCGAGGGGACAGCCAGAATCGAACACTGAAGCTTTCTTT
TRBV7-8	many	NA	TRBJ1-1	CASSLAQPNTEAFF	TGTGCCAGCAGCTTAGCACAGCCGAACACTGAAGCTTTCTTT
TRBV2	few	NA	TRBJ1-2	CALRPDGTNYGYTF	TGTGCCTTAAGACCTGACGGCACTAACTATGGCTACACCTTC
TRBV10-3	many	TRBD1	TRBJ2-1	CAISGGQGRLDNEQFF	TGTGCCATCAGTGGGGGACAGGGCCGCCTCGACAATGAGCAGTTCTTC
TRBV5-1	NA	NA	TRBJ1-4	CASSLGDFEEKLFF	TGCGCCAGCAGCTTGGGGGACTTTGAGGAAAAACTGTTTTTT
TRBV6-2/TRBV6-3	NA	TRBD2	TRBJ2-3	CASTVSGGAVDTQYF	TGTGCCAGCACCGTTAGCGGGGGGGCAGTAGATACGCAGTATTTT
TRBV7-9	few	NA	TRBJ1-1	CASSLVQFNTEAFF	TGTGCCAGCAGCTTAGTGCAGTTTAACACTGAAGCTTTCTTT
TRBV18	few	NA	TRBJ1-1	CASSQNHRDTEAFF	TGTGCCAGCTCACAGAACCACAGGGACACTGAAGCTTTCTTT
TRBV18	NA	TRBD1	TRBJ2-1	CASSPQRLRGNEQFF	TGTGCCAGCTCACCACAGAGACTCAGGGGGAATGAGCAGTTCTTC
TRBV2	many	NA	TRBJ2-3	CASSGGTSSTDTQYF	TGTGCCAGCAGTGGGGGGACTTCTAGCACAGATACGCAGTATTTT
TRBV6-5	NA	NA	TRBJ1-1	CASSYSTQGFTEAFF	TGTGCCAGCAGTTACTCGACCCAGGGCTTCACTGAAGCTTTCTTT
TRBV5-5	NA	NA	TRBJ1-1	CASTLWGRDTEAFF	TGTGCCAGCACCCTGTGGGGGCGCGACACTGAAGCTTTCTTT
TRBV20-1	many	NA	TRBJ1-2	CSARLKGGGYGYTF	TGCAGTGCTAGACTCAAAGGGGGGGGCTATGGCTACACCTTC
TRBV20-1	NA	NA	TRBJ2-5	CSARCDQGSETQYF	TGCAGTGCTAGGTGTGACCAGGGAAGTGAGACCCAGTACTTC
TRBV30	few	NA	TRBJ1-2	CAWSPLKVNGYTF	TGTGCCTGGAGTCCCTTAAAAGTAAATGGCTACACCTTC
TRBV2	NA	NA	TRBJ1-2	CASSVAGINGYTF	TGTGCCAGCAGTGTCGCAGGGATCAATGGCTACACCTTC
TRBV7-2	NA	TRBD1	TRBJ1-4	CASSSAHEGQQFF	TGTGCCAGCAGCTCAGCGCATGAGGGACAGCAGTTTTTT
TRBV3-1	many	NA	TRBJ2-7	CASSQDPVYEQYF	TGTGCCAGCAGCCAAGATCCTGTCTACGAGCAGTACTTC
TRBV20-1	NA	NA	TRBJ1-1	CSARGGGMYTEAFF	TGCAGTGCTAGAGGAGGAGGTATGTACACTGAAGCTTTCTTT
TRBV11-3	many	TRBD2	TRBJ2-1	CASSPGLAGGFNEQFF	TGTGCCAGCAGCCCGGGACTAGCGGGGGGGTTCAATGAGCAGTTCTTC
TRBV6-2/TRBV6-3	NA	NA	TRBJ2-2	CASRFTQGNTGELFF	TGTGCCAGCAGATTCACACAGGGGAACACCGGGGAGCTGTTTTTT
TRBV6-5	few	TRBD1	TRBJ1-3	CASSYGQGAGNTIYF	TGTGCCAGCAGTTATGGGCAGGGGGCTGGAAACACCATATATTTT
TRBV18	many	NA	TRBJ2-7	CASSPASRGAYEQYF	TGTGCCAGCTCACCAGCCTCCAGGGGGGCTTACGAGCAGTACTTC
TRBV18	few	TRBD1	TRBJ1-1	CASSRGRQGGTEAFF	TGTGCCAGCTCCCGGGGTCGGCAGGGGGGCACTGAAGCTTTCTTT
TRBV5-1	many	NA	TRBJ1-1	CASSLGSPNTEAFF	TGCGCCAGCAGCTTGGGCAGCCCGAACACTGAAGCTTTCTTT
TRBV6-1	many	NA	TRBJ2-7	CASREWAGCEQYF	TGTGCCAGCAGAGAGTGGGCAGGATGCGAGCAGTACTTC
TRBV12-3/TRBV12-4	NA	NA	TRBJ2-3	CASSPITGKSDAQYF	TGTGCCAGCAGTCCAATTACAGGGAAATCAGATGCGCAGTATTTT
TRBV3-1	many	NA	TRBJ1-1	CASSQDSRATEAFF	TGTGCCAGCAGCCAAGACAGCCGAGCCACTGAAGCTTTCTTT
TRBV11-2	NA	NA	TRBJ1-1	CASSLGRARTEAFF	TGTGCCAGCAGCCTTGGACGGGCGAGGACTGAAGCTTTCTTT